The source of this TCR beta chain is a study of blood T cell repertoires in COVID-19 (TCRdb year 2020). A note on the overall study: The collaborator samples originated in the United States, Italy and Spain and spanned the acute and convalescent phases of COVID-19. The prospective study material was composed of cDNA or gDNA derived from T cells, B-cell-depleted T cells, or PBMCs. Deeply sampled blood TCRbeta repertoires from subjects exposed to, actively infected with, or recovered from COVID-19 were included in the dataset. The repertoires were released in a freely available public database meant as a resource for research on the immune response to SARS-CoV-2. Samples were obtained from the ongoing ImmuneRACE study (first 160 participants) and from 1,000 to 1,500 subjects provided by 6 global collaborators. The sample metadata nearly always contained a de-identified subject ID, COVID-19 status, age in years and sex. HLA class I and class II types, where available, came from metadata supplied by the sample provider rather than from assay-based typing.

On the study overall, not on this receptor specifically: The amount of clinical and demographic metadata varied by source and participant and was provided uncurated.

At the junction V is shortened by 3 bases and J by 4 bases; bases outside the gene matches: 6. CDR1 SGHRS and CDR2 YFSETQ are derived from the germline V gene. The CDR3 runs 15 amino acids, cysteine and phenylalanine included. The sequence is cut down to CDR3 DNA, 45 bases in frame from base 1. TCRbeta CDR3 regions were amplified from genomic DNA using the immunoSEQ Assay, a bias-controlled multiplex PCR. The paper's data handling went like this. The number of nucleated cells in each sample was estimated from the amplification of reference gene primers within the assay. Sequence reads were collapsed and filtered to measure the absolute abundance of every unique TCRbeta CDR3 rearrangement. For each sample, productive Simpson clonality was calculated by taking the square root of Simpson's diversity index across productive rearrangements. TCRdb carries this immuneACCESS record with in-frame sequences only. Its versions omit some clonotypes, under half of them owing to an unresolved V gene in the studies checked, with the rest unexplained. For V, J and clone size, that table is used; D and trimming come from the DNA. The sample table records over 90,000 clones; around 86% of these occur just once. The ten largest clones capture under 3% of the sample.

Collaborating institutions collected whole blood in K2EDTA tubes following their own protocols. For TCRbeta analysis, collaborator samples were shipped as frozen whole blood, as isolated PBMCs, or as DNA extracted from either sample type. On this clone: Its antigen is currently not known. Base quality data are lacking; no much larger clone is found one base away.

Sequencing used peripheral blood. The chain joins TRBV5-1 to TRBJ1-4, and TRBD1 aligns with 7 junction nucleotides. The sequence derives from a middle-aged man with active or convalescent COVID-19. At the DNA level, the sequence is TGCGCCAGCAGCTGGACAGGTCAGAATAATGAAAAACTGTTTTTT. Its coded protein is CASSWTGQNNEKLFF.